These 21 T cell receptor beta chains share one sample of origin, sequenced in a study of T cells expressing NK-cell markers. TCRdb reprocessed the 5' RACE reads and keeps a single row for each CDR3 protein, giving no DNA. Its clone listing holds some 300,000 distinct CDR3 sequences. Sequenced input: blood T cells: a sorted CD56 or NKG2C T cell subset, CD4+ or CD8+ T cells, or bulk PBMC T cells (not recorded which). These receptors all stem from a man younger than 30 in good health.

J is TRBJ2-5 and V is TRBV28; the D call of TRBD1 rests on TCRdb alone, since no DNA is present to check it. This CDR3 is 16 amino acids long. Germline lookup yields CDR1 MDHEN and CDR2 SYDVKM. CDR3 sequence reads: CASSLGTGGGQETQYF.

The V gene is TRBV30, the J gene TRBJ2-4; the TCRdb D gene call, TRBD2, has no DNA to confirm it. The CDR3 runs 12 residues. Germline CDR1 GTSNPN, CDR2 SVGIG (reference sequence). The CDR3 loop reads CAWNGGRNIQYF.

The rearrangement links TRBV14 to TRBJ2-7; with no DNA, the TCRdb D assignment of TRBD2 cannot be verified. This CDR3 has 17 residues. CDR1 SGHDN and CDR2 FVKESK come from the germline V gene. CDR3 sequence: CASSHLGLADSVGKQYF. The full variable domain, in which reference TRBV14 and TRBJ2-7 provide the parts outside the CDR3, is EAGVTQFPSHSVIEKGQTVTLRCDPISGHDNLYWYRRVMGKEIKFLLHFVKESKQDESGMPNNRFLAERTGGTYSTLKVQPAELEDSGVYFCASSHLGLADSVGKQYFGPGTRLTVT.

This sequence joins TRBV12-3 or TRBV12-4 and TRBJ2-3; TCRdb indicates TRBD1, and absent DNA this call remains unverified. This CDR3 comprises 14 residues. The CDR3 region is CASNRARPGGTQYF.

The chain links TRBV5-1 to TRBJ2-5. Germline V gene data show CDR1 as SGHRS and CDR2 as YFSETQ. This CDR3 region has 13 residues. CDR3 sequence reads: CASSQHTWETQYF.

This chain uses TRBV3-1 with TRBJ1-3. The CDR3 spans 14 residues. Germline loops: CDR1 LGHDT, CDR2 YNNKEL (reference sequence). CDR3 amino acids: CASSRQGTGNTIYF. Full variable domain (rest looked up from reference TRBV3-1 and TRBJ1-3): DTAVSQTPKYLVTQMGNDKSIKCEQNLGHDTMYWYKQDSKKFLKIMFSYNNKELIINETVPNRFSPKSPDKAHLNLHINSLELGDSAVYFCASSRQGTGNTIYFGEGSWLTVV.

J is TRBJ2-5 and V is TRBV5-6; TCRdb picks TRBD1, but there is no DNA to check that call. The CDR3 sequence is 15 residues long. Germline assignment: CDR1 SGHDT and CDR2 YYEEEE. CDR3: CASSRINRGEETQYF.

V usage is TRBV20-1 and J usage is TRBJ2-3. Germline CDR1 is DFQATT and CDR2 is SNEGSKA (reference sequence). The CDR3 covers 15 residues. The CDR3 loop reads CSARDQMAITDTQYF.

This chain connects TRBV7-2 to TRBJ2-3; the D call from TCRdb, TRBD1, cannot be confirmed without DNA. This CDR3 spans 13 amino acids. Germline values: CDR1 SGHTA, CDR2 FQGNSA. The CDR3 sequence is CASRISERGTQYF.

V usage is TRBV12-3 or TRBV12-4 and J usage is TRBJ2-1; TCRdb lists TRBD1, though no DNA is available to test this call. The CDR3 consists of 17 residues. CDR3 amino acids: CASSSTGNPKNYNEQFF.

This sequence joins TRBV20-1 and TRBJ1-5. The germline V gene encodes CDR1 DFQATT and CDR2 SNEGSKA (reference sequence). The CDR3 extends over 13 amino acids. CDR3 region: CSAGQDGNQPQHF.

The chain uses TRBV20-1 and TRBJ2-1; TCRdb returns TRBD1, unconfirmable since there is no DNA. The V gene's germline CDR1 is DFQATT and CDR2 SNEGSKA (reference sequence). CDR3 length: 14 amino acids. CDR3 protein: CSARLRQSYNEQFF.

The chain has TRBV11-2 and TRBJ2-5; TCRdb's D call, TRBD1, is unchecked because there is no DNA. Germline-derived CDR1 and CDR2 are SGHAT and FQNNGV. The CDR3 spans 15 residues. CDR3: CASSADGRGQETQYF.

The chain recombines TRBV12-3 or TRBV12-4 with TRBJ1-1; the D call of TRBD1 rests on TCRdb alone, since no DNA is present to check it. This CDR3 is built from 12 residues. Here the CDR3 reads CASSLEGTAPFF.

The chain employs TRBV5-1 and TRBJ2-2. The CDR3 contains 16 residues. Germline V gene data show CDR1 as SGHRS and CDR2 as YFSETQ. The CDR3 sequence: CASSLAGIANTGELFF.

The chain employs TRBV5-6 and TRBJ1-3. The CDR3 extends over 14 amino acids. Germline CDR1 SGHDT, CDR2 YYEEEE. This chain's CDR3 is CASSFTSSGNTIYF.

The CDR3 sequence is CSAPRGGGDGQPQHF. The V call is TRBV20-1, the J call TRBJ1-5; the TRBD1 assignment by TCRdb is unverifiable without DNA. The CDR3 has 15 residues. Germline CDR1 reads DFQATT; CDR2 reads SNEGSKA (reference sequence).

The V gene is TRBV12-3 or TRBV12-4, the J gene TRBJ1-4; the TRBD1 assignment by TCRdb is unverifiable without DNA. This CDR3 comprises 15 residues. CDR3 amino acids: CASSPGATTNEKLFF.

The J gene is TRBJ2-1, the V gene TRBV20-1; TCRdb picks TRBD1, but there is no DNA to check that call. This CDR3 spans 11 amino acids. CDR1 DFQATT and CDR2 SNEGSKA come from the germline V gene (reference sequence). CDR3 loop: CSATLGDEQFF.

This chain uses TRBV28 with TRBJ2-5. Germline assignment: CDR1 MDHEN and CDR2 SYDVKM. CDR3 size: 12 residues. The CDR3 protein is CASSRNPETQYF.

The chain recombines TRBV7-6 with TRBJ2-1. Per germline, CDR1 SGHVS and CDR2 FNYEAQ. CDR3 length: 13 residues. CDR3 loop: CASSSGSYNEQFF.